This T cell receptor beta chain stems from a study of T cell responses to AZD1222 COVID-19 vaccine. Trimming pared 4 bases from V and 3 bases from J, leaving 12 bases between. The CDR3 has 15 residues. Germline values: CDR1 SGHVS, CDR2 FNYEAQ. Generated by immunoSEQ multiplex PCR, the TCRdb table keeps only in-frame clones and is missing some. The sample includes around 70,000 clones, approximately 90% of them seen just once. Overall study results and limits: Increases in Spike-specific TCR breadth and depth were seen after two AZD1222 doses. The donors showed a predominance of white British ancestry and of females, with possible underestimation of clonal diversity.

Regarding this clone: Its cognate antigen is unknown.

This specimen was peripheral blood, taken 28 days after the second AZD1222 dose. This rearrangement joins TRBV7-6 to TRBJ1-4; D may be TRBD1 (5 bases). This clonotype was sampled from an adult who received the AZD1222 COVID-19 vaccine. Written as DNA, the CDR3 is TGTGCCAGCAGCTCCACAGGCGGCGCTAATGAAAAACTGTTTTTT. Protein: CASSSTGGANEKLFF. Full variable domain (missing parts from reference TRBV7-6 and TRBJ1-4): GAGVSQSPRYKVTKRGQDVALRCDPISGHVSLYWYRQALGQGPEFLTYFNYEAQQDKSGLPNDRFSAERPEGSISTLTIQRTEQRDSAMYRCASSSTGGANEKLFFGSGTQLSVL.